This TCR beta chain emerged from a study of T cell clonality in common variable immunodeficiency. The CDR3 consists of 15 residues. Germline V gene data show CDR1 as SQVTM and CDR2 as ANQGSEA. General study points: Reportedly, TCR beta sequences from common variable immunodeficiency showed fewer deletions and N-nucleotide insertions.

TCRdb's copy holds only in-frame clones and misses some; the assay was immunoSEQ multiplex PCR. The sample counts about 52,000 clones, none seen once; the ten largest own about 2%. In this sample, this clone turned up a few times. Its antigen is unknown. The read terminates 3 residues before the CDR3 end, so the remaining end is supplied by the germline J gene. J is TRBJ2-3 and V is TRBV29-1; the match to TRBD2 covers 7 bases. The sequenced sample was peripheral blood mononuclear cells. The receptor was derived from a person between 18 and 70 years old in good health. CDR3 DNA, as far as it was read: TGCAGCGTGTTAATTGGGGGGGGGACGGGTCAGCCG. Its protein product is CSVLIGGGTGQP. The entire CDR3 protein reads CSVLIGGGTGQPQYF.